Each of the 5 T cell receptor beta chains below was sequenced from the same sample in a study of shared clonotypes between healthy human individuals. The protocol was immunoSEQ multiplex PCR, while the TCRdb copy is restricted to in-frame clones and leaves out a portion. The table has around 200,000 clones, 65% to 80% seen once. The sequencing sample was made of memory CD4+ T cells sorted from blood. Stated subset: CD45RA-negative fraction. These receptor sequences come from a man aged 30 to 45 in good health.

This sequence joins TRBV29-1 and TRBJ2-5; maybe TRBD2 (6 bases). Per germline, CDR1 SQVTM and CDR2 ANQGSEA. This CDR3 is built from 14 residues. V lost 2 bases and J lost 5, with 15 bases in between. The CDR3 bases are TGCAGCGTTGAATACCGCGGGGTTTGGGAGACCCAGTACTTC. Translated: CSVEYRGVWETQYF.

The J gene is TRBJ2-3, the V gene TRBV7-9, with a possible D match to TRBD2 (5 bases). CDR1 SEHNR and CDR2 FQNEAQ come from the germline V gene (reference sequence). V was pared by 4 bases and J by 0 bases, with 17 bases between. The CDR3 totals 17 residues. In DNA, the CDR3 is TGTGCCAGCAGCTCTATGAACATAGCGCAAAGCACAGATACGCAGTATTTT. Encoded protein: CASSSMNIAQSTDTQYF. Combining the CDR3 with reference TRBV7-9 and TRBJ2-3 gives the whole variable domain DTGVSQNPRHKITKRGQNVTFRCDPISEHNRLYWYRQTLGQGPEFLTYFQNEAQLEKSRLLSDRFSAERPKGSFSTLEIQRTEQGDSAMYLCASSSMNIAQSTDTQYFGPGTRLTVL.

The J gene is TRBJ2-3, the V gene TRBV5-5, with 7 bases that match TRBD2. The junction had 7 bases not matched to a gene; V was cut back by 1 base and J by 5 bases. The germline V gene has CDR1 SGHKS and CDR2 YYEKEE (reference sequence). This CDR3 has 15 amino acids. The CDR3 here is CASSLPGGRGDTQYF. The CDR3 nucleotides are TGTGCCAGCAGCTTGCCGGGCGGGAGAGGAGATACGCAGTATTTT.

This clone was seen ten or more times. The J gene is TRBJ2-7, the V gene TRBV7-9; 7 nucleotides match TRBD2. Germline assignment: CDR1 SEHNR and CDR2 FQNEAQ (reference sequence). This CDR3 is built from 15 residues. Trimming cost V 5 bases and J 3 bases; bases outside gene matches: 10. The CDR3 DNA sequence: TGTGCCAGCAGCCCCGAGCGGGGCGCCCTCTACGAGCAGTACTTC. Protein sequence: CASSPERGALYEQYF.

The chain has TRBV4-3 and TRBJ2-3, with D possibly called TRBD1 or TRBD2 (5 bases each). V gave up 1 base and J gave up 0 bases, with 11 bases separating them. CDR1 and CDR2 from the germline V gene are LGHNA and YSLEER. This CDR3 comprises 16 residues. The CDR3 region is CASSQAQGPSTDTQYF. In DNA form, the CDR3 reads TGCGCCAGCAGCCAAGCTCAGGGACCAAGCACAGATACGCAGTATTTT.